This T cell receptor (beta chain) derives from a study of blood T cell repertoires in COVID-19. Study-wide background: COVID-19 samples collected from the United States, Italy and Spain covered acute and convalescent phases. Sources were T cells, B-cell-depleted T cells, or PBMCs; the material itself was cDNA or gDNA.

In the source study's methods: How many nucleated cells were present was estimated from reference gene primer amplification. Clones were sequenced by immunoSEQ multiplex PCR, and TCRdb holds only the in-frame ones, with some missing. Clone size and V and J calls were adopted from that table, with D and trimming inferred from the DNA. In the table there are about 270,000 clones, 88% of which are singletons. Sequenced input: peripheral blood. This clonotype was obtained from a man between 60 and 75 years old who had recovered from COVID-19.

The CDR3: CASSLLTTSGGLNEQFF. DNA of the CDR3: TGCGCCAGCAGCCTGCTCACTACTAGCGGGGGACTCAATGAGCAGTTCTTC. The V and J genes are TRBV4-1 and TRBJ2-1, with 11 bases matching TRBD2. Germline V CDR1 and CDR2: MGHRA, YSYEKL. Trimming removed 4 bases from V and 6 bases from J; junction bases left unmatched: 11. This CDR3 has 17 residues.